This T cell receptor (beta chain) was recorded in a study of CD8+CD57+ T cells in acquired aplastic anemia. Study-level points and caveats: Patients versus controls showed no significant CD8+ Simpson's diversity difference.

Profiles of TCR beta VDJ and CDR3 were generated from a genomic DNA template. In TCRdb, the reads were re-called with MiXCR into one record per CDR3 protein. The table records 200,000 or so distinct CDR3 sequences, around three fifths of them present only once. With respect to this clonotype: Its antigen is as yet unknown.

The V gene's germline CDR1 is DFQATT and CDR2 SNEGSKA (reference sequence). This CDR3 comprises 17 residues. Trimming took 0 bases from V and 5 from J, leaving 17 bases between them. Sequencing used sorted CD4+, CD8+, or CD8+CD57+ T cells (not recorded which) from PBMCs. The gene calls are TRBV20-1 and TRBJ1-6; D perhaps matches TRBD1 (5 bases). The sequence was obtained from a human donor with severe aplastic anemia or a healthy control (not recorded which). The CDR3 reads CSARDLSRGGDNSPLHF. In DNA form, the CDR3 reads TGCAGTGCTAGAGATTTAAGTAGGGGTGGGGATAATTCACCCCTCCACTTT.